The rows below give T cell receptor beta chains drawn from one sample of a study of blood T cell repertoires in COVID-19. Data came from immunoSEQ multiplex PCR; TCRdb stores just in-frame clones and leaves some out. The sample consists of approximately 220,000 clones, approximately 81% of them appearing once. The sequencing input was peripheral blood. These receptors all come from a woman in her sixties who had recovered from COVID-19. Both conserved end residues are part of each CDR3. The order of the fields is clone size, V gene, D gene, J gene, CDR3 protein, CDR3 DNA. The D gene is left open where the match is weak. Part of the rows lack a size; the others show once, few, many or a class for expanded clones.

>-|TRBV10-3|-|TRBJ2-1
CAIRPGNQNNEQFF
TGTGCCATCCGCCCAGGGAATCAGAACAATGAGCAGTTCTTC
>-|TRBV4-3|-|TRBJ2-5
CASSQEGAGTQYF
TGCGCCAGCAGCCAAGAGGGGGCAGGGACCCAGTACTTC
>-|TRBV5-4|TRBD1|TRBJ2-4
CASSGWTGVSNIQYF
TGTGCCAGCAGCGGGTGGACAGGGGTATCGAACATTCAGTACTTC
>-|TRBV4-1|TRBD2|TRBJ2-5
CASSHSGGTQYF
TGCGCCAGCAGCCACAGCGGGGGGACCCAGTACTTC
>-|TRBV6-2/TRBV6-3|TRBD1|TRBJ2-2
CASSRTQGTGELFF
TGTGCCAGCAGTCGCACACAGGGGACCGGGGAGCTGTTTTTT
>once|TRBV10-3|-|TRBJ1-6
CAISEASVFSYNSPLHF
TGTGCCATCAGTGAGGCATCAGTATTCTCCTATAATTCACCCCTCCACTTT
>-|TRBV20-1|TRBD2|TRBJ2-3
CSASGLAGTTDTQYF
TGCAGTGCTAGTGGACTAGCGGGGACCACAGATACGCAGTATTTT
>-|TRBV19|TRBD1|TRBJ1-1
CASRGQGSNTEAFF
TGTGCCAGTAGAGGACAGGGCTCGAACACTGAAGCTTTCTTT
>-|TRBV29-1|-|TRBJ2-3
CSVVTGGTDTQYF
TGCAGCGTTGTGACGGGGGGCACAGATACGCAGTATTTT
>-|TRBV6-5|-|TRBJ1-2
CASRTLVGDYGYTF
TGTGCCAGCAGAACACTCGTGGGAGACTATGGCTACACCTTC
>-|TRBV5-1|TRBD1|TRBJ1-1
CASGRTGGNTEAFF
TGCGCCAGCGGACGGACAGGGGGGAACACTGAAGCTTTCTTT
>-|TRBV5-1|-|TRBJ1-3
CASSYDPGQGNTIYF
TGCGCCAGCAGCTATGACCCCGGACAGGGAAACACCATATATTTT
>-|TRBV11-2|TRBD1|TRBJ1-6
CASSLAFRGRGSYNSPLHF
TGTGCCAGCAGCTTAGCCTTCAGGGGGCGGGGCTCCTATAATTCACCCCTCCACTTT
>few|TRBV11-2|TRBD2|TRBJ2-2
CASSLVRGGAGELFF
TGTGCCAGCAGCTTAGTCCGGGGGGGCGCCGGGGAGCTGTTTTTT
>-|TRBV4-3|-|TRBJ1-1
CASSQEIPPARANTEAFF
TGCGCCAGCAGCCAAGAGATTCCCCCCGCGCGGGCTAACACTGAAGCTTTCTTT
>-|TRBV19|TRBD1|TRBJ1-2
CASSMGQRGYGYTF
TGTGCCAGTAGTATGGGACAGAGGGGGTATGGCTACACCTTC
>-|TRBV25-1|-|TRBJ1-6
CASSDTGWSPLHF
TGTGCCAGCAGTGATACAGGGTGGTCACCCCTCCACTTT
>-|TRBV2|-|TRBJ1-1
CASSVSENTEAFF
TGTGCCAGCAGTGTGTCAGAGAACACTGAAGCTTTCTTT
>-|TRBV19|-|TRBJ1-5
CASNPQGLSNQPQHF
TGTGCCAGTAACCCACAGGGATTGAGCAATCAGCCCCAGCATTTT
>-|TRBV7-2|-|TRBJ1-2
CASSSDSNNYGYTF
TGTGCCAGCAGTTCCGACAGTAATAACTATGGCTACACCTTC
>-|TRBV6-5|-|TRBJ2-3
CASRLTSTDTQYF
TGTGCCAGCAGACTCACCAGCACAGATACGCAGTATTTT
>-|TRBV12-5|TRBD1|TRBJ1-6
CASGLDPGQGISPLHF
TGTGCTAGTGGTTTAGACCCGGGACAGGGGATTTCACCCCTCCACTTT
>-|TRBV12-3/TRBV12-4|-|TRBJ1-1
CASSLIQNTEAFF
TGTGCCAGCAGTTTAATTCAGAACACTGAAGCTTTCTTT
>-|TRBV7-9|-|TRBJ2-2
CASSPRDKPGELFF
TGTGCCAGCAGCCCCAGGGACAAGCCCGGGGAGCTGTTTTTT
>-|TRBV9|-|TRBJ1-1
CASSDPTENTEAFF
TGTGCCAGCAGCGACCCGACAGAGAACACTGAAGCTTTCTTT
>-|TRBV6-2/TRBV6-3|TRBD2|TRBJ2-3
CASSPYRTSGGALADTQYF
TGTGCCAGCAGCCCTTACCGTACTAGCGGGGGGGCCTTAGCAGATACGCAGTATTTT
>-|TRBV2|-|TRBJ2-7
CASSGFTGRGNIYEQYF
TGTGCCAGCAGTGGCTTTACAGGGCGAGGGAATATCTACGAGCAGTACTTC
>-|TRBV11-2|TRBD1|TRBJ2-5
CASSLTGLETQYF
TGTGCCAGCAGCTTGACAGGGCTGGAGACCCAGTACTTC